Listed below are T cell receptor beta chains from one sample, sequenced in a study of beta chain features in type 1 diabetes. Libraries were prepared by immunoSEQ multiplex PCR; TCRdb keeps only in-frame clonotypes and omits some of them. The sample has about 290,000 clones, under 8.5% seen once. The sequencing sample was made of central memory CD4+ T cells from blood. Source of these receptors: a woman in her late teens or twenties in good health. The conserved cysteine and the conserved F or W are not part of the CDR3 here.

j_gene	len	v_gene	CDR3aa
TRBJ2-7	10	TRBV2	ASSRLPYEQY
TRBJ1-2	13	TRBV9	ASSVSPGPNYGYT
TRBJ1-2	14	TRBV4-3	ASSHEQGWDLYGYT
TRBJ1-2	13	TRBV4-2	ASSQPGQGLYGYT
TRBJ2-7	16	TRBV5-4	ASSLAPSGRPSTYEQY
TRBJ2-4	12	TRBV4-2	ASSQDRRTNIQY
TRBJ1-1	12	TRBV18	ASSWDSGNTEAF
TRBJ2-3	10	TRBV18	ASSPMTDTQY
TRBJ1-5	14	TRBV4-2	ASSLEGARSNQPQH
TRBJ1-2	12	TRBV27	ASSPGTGKRGYT
TRBJ1-6	9	TRBV7-2	ASSFGSPLH
TRBJ1-2	13	TRBV5-1	ASSLDTASLYGYT
TRBJ2-3	13	TRBV29-1	SVIVQPRSTDTQY
TRBJ2-1	12	TRBV6-5	ASRKTGSYNEQF
TRBJ2-1	14	TRBV11-2	ASSLAGSLLINEQF
TRBJ2-3	15	TRBV14	ASSQEPWDRGTDTQY
TRBJ2-3	12	TRBV7-9	ASTLDGNTDTQY
TRBJ2-7	9	TRBV10-3	AIRAEYEQY
TRBJ2-1	13	TRBV7-9	ASSFRTGQVNEQF
TRBJ2-3	14	TRBV5-6	ASSLKGDPSTDTQY
TRBJ2-5	13	TRBV7-8	ASSYQGRGQETQY
TRBJ2-7	14	TRBV7-2	ASSSDPGLAGDGQY
TRBJ2-1	13	TRBV29-1	SVDPASGGNNEQF
TRBJ2-2	11	TRBV7-7	ASSFTGSGELF
TRBJ2-3	14	TRBV4-3	ASSLTTQGGTDTQY
TRBJ2-3	12	TRBV5-1	ASNEGASTDTQY
TRBJ1-5	12	TRBV16	ASSQHWSNQPQH
TRBJ1-5	10	TRBV5-4	ASSLGIQPQH
TRBJ2-3	20	TRBV10-3	AISESKRQKGIGAPSTDTQY
TRBJ2-1	12	TRBV18	ASSPVGVSGEQF
TRBJ2-5	9	TRBV2	ASSVEETQY
TRBJ2-7	12	TRBV9	ASSAGQFPYEQY
TRBJ1-5	13	TRBV4-2	ASSQGVSSNQPQH
TRBJ2-1	12	TRBV30	AFRDSYSYNEQF
TRBJ1-2	12	TRBV5-4	ASSFYRANYGYT
TRBJ2-5	14	TRBV5-1	ASSPGLAPDSETQY
TRBJ2-4	13	TRBV9	ASSALAGGIHIQY
TRBJ1-5	11	TRBV30	AWSVQLDQPQH
TRBJ2-7	14	TRBV6-6	ASRQGDRALSYEQY
TRBJ1-1	14	TRBV14	ASSQGDGYYNTEAF
TRBJ1-2	13	TRBV30	ASMSPGQRSYGYT